What follows is one T cell receptor beta chain and its context. The data were taken from a study of T cell changes during pregnancy in multiple sclerosis. Profiling relied on immunoSEQ multiplex PCR, and the TCRdb table lists in-frame clones only, not all of them. The data contain more than 75,000 clones, 85% to 95% of them singletons. Per germline, CDR1 SNHLY and CDR2 FYNNEI. With 6 bases removed from V and 1 base from J, the gap between germline ends came to 9 bases. This CDR3 contains 13 residues. Material: peripheral blood, obtained in the third trimester of pregnancy. This receptor was obtained from a female donor with multiple sclerosis, enrolled in a pregnancy study. The rearrangement links TRBV2 to TRBJ2-5, with TRBD2 as a possible D gene (6 bases). For the CDR3, the DNA is TGTGCCAGCAGCGGGGGTGGCCAAGAGACCCAGTACTTC. Its translation is CASSGGGQETQYF. Supplemented by reference TRBV2 and TRBJ2-5, the full variable domain reads EPEVTQTPSHQVTQMGQEVILRCVPISNHLYFYWYRQILGQKVEFLVSFYNNEISEKSEIFDDQFSVERPDGSNFTLKIRSTKLEDSAMYFCASSGGGQETQYFGPGTRLLVL.